The 13 T cell receptor beta chains below come from one sample, sequenced in a study of T cells in Graves' hyperthyroidism and ophthalmopathy. Template material for amplifying TCR beta CDR3 regions consisted of RNA transcripts. TCR CDR3 regions were first amplified by RT-PCR with HTBI primers. Via MiXCR, TCRdb re-called the multiplex PCR reads, giving one row per CDR3 protein. The table lists about 640,000 distinct CDR3 sequences, about 14% of them singletons. Sequenced: blood. All receptors come from a woman in her forties or fifties with Graves' ophthalmopathy.

This clonotype came up many times. The chain is built from TRBV12-3 or TRBV12-4 and TRBJ2-1; D perhaps matches TRBD2 (6 bases). This CDR3 has 12 residues. Trimming removed 5 bases from V and 10 bases from J, with 12 bases in between. CDR3: CASSTTAGEQFF. The CDR3 nucleotides are TGTGCCAGCAGTACTACCGCGGGGGAGCAGTTCTTC.

The V gene is TRBV6-2 or TRBV6-3, the J gene TRBJ1-5; unclear D gene. V was trimmed by 5 bases and J by 0 bases, leaving 8 bases between them. Germline assignment: CDR1 MNHEY and CDR2 SVGEGT. This CDR3 is built from 14 residues. The CDR3 bases are TGTGCCAGCAGTACAGTAAATAGCAATCAGCCCCAGCATTTT. It encodes CASSTVNSNQPQHF.

In its sample, this clonotype was seen a few times. This chain uses TRBV9 with TRBJ2-4; 11 nucleotides agree with TRBD2. The CDR3 length is 16 residues. Unmatched junction bases numbered 9, after V lost 4 bases and J lost 6 bases. The germline gives CDR1 SGDLS, CDR2 YYNGEE. The DNA for the CDR3 is TGTGCCAGCAGCATAACTAGCGGGAGTTTTCCAAACATTCAGTACTTC. It translates to CASSITSGSFPNIQYF.

Ten or more counts support this clonotype. The chain is built from TRBV12-3 or TRBV12-4 and TRBJ2-7; 9 nucleotides agree with TRBD1. V gave up 6 bases and J gave up 3 bases; unmatched junction bases: 15. There are 17 residues in the CDR3. CDR3: CASSPGTGPSGNYEQYF. CDR3 nucleotides: TGTGCCAGCAGCCCCGGGACAGGGCCGTCGGGTAACTACGAGCAGTACTTC.

There are many counts of this clonotype. V usage is TRBV7-6 and J usage is TRBJ2-7; D remains unclear. CDR3 length equals 14 residues. CDR1 and CDR2 (germline): SGHVS, FNYEAQ. The V end lost 0 bases, the J end lost 6 bases, and 12 bases lay between the germline ends. CDR3 sequence reads: CASSLAGAWGEQYF. The CDR3 nucleotides read TGTGCCAGCAGCTTAGCGGGTGCCTGGGGCGAGCAGTACTTC.

This clonotype was counted only a few times. V is TRBV20-1 and J is TRBJ2-5; 9 positions agree with TRBD2. With 2 bases clipped from V and 2 bases from J, the junction kept 9 bases outside the gene matches. This CDR3 is 16 amino acids long. Germline V lookup: CDR1 DFQATT, CDR2 SNEGSKA (reference sequence). Here the CDR3 DNA reads TGCAGTGCTAGACTTAGCGGGAGCGAGGTACAAGAGACCCAGTACTTC. Protein: CSARLSGSEVQETQYF.

The J gene is TRBJ2-4, the V gene TRBV27; tentative D call: TRBD1 (6 bases). The ends were cut back, 3 bases at V and 8 bases at J, with 14 bases in the middle. CDR1 and CDR2 (germline): MNHEY, SMNVEV (reference sequence). The CDR3 length is 14 residues. The CDR3 loop reads CASSFRGSLDIQYF. CDR3 DNA sequence: TGTGCCAGCAGTTTCAGGGGAAGTTTGGACATTCAGTACTTC.

The table lists this clonotype with a few counts. This sequence joins TRBV27 and TRBJ2-5, with 8 bases lining up with TRBD1. In germline, CDR1 is MNHEY, CDR2 SMNVEV (reference sequence). CDR3 length equals 14 residues. With V trimmed by 4 bases and J by 4 bases, 5 bases remained unmatched. This CDR3 reads CASSYRQGSETQYF. CDR3 coding DNA: TGTGCCAGCAGTTATCGACAGGGGTCAGAGACCCAGTACTTC.

This clonotype was seen many times. The chain employs TRBV3-1 and TRBJ2-4, with D possibly being TRBD1 or TRBD2 (5 bases each). CDR1 and CDR2 (germline): LGHDT, YNNKEL (reference sequence). There are 14 residues in the CDR3. V lost 2 bases to trimming and J lost 6 bases, with 11 bases between them. CDR3 sequence reads: CASSQRGVGNIQYF. DNA of the CDR3: TGTGCCAGCAGCCAAAGGGGAGTTGGAAACATTCAGTACTTC.

This clonotype has just a few counts. The chain carries TRBV7-3 and TRBJ1-1, with D hard to call. The CDR3 spans 14 residues. CDR1 and CDR2 (germline): SGHTA, FQGTGA. V was cut by 1 base and J by 4 bases, with 10 bases left in between. The CDR3 spells CASSLKGPGTEAFF. In DNA, the CDR3 is TGTGCCAGCAGCTTAAAAGGGCCGGGCACTGAAGCTTTCTTT.

The rearrangement joins TRBV19 to TRBJ2-1; 11 positions match TRBD1. The CDR3 length is 16 residues. J gave up 9 bases and V 2 bases, and 9 bases lay outside the gene matches. Per the germline V gene, CDR1 is LNHDA and CDR2 is SQIVND (reference sequence). The CDR3 is CASSITGTGGFGEQFF. CDR3 sequence (DNA): TGTGCCAGTAGTATAACCGGGACAGGGGGGTTTGGTGAGCAGTTCTTC. The variable domain in full, completed from reference TRBV19 and TRBJ2-1, reads DGGITQSPKYLFRKEGQNVTLSCEQNLNHDAMYWYRQDPGQGLRLIYYSQIVNDFQKGDIAEGYSVSREKKESFPLTVTSAQKNPTAFYLCASSITGTGGFGEQFFGPGTRLTVL.

In this sample, this clonotype turned up a few times. The rearrangement uses TRBV5-1 and TRBJ2-2, with D perhaps matching TRBD2 (6 bases). Germline V gene sequence: CDR1 SGHRS, CDR2 YFSETQ. Trimming took 1 base from V and 0 from J, leaving 7 bases between them. CDR3 size: 15 residues. This CDR3 is CASSLRGANTGELFF. The CDR3 region has the DNA TGCGCCAGCAGCTTGCGCGGGGCGAACACCGGGGAGCTGTTTTTT. Based on the CDR3 plus reference TRBV5-1 and TRBJ2-2, the full variable domain is KAGVTQTPRYLIKTRGQQVTLSCSPISGHRSVSWYQQTPGQGLQFLFEYFSETQRNKGNFPGRFSGRQFSNSRSEMNVSTLELGDSALYLCASSLRGANTGELFFGEGSRLTVL.

This clonotype has ten or more counts. The rearrangement joins TRBV7-9 to TRBJ2-4; possibly TRBD1 for D (6 bases). V was clipped by 1 base and J by 6 bases, with 10 bases between them. This CDR3 comprises 14 residues. Germline CDR1 and CDR2: SEHNR and FQNEAQ (reference sequence). The CDR3 loop is CASSLETGANIQYF. CDR3 coding DNA: TGTGCCAGCAGCTTAGAGACAGGAGCAAACATTCAGTACTTC.